This T cell receptor (beta chain) was recorded in a study of blood T cell repertoires in COVID-19. Study as a whole: Sample material is recorded as cDNA or gDNA derived from T cells, B-cell-depleted T cells, or PBMCs.

Here immunoSEQ multiplex PCR was the method, and the copy in TCRdb shows in-frame clones only, minus some. The data hold 300,000 to 400,000 clones, with about 92% observed a single time. Recruits, aged roughly 18 to 95 years, lived in about two dozen US areas. Resolution of symptoms, clearance, or two negative PCRs was present in recovered Cohort 3 donors. CDR1 and CDR2 from the germline V gene are SGHKS and YYEKEE (reference sequence). Trimming cost V 6 bases and J 9 bases; bases outside gene matches: 15. The CDR3 has 15 residues. The chain carries TRBV5-5 and TRBJ2-4; TRBD1 matches at 7 bases. This sequence originates from a man aged 55 to 70 who had recovered from COVID-19. The specimen sequenced was PBMCs or T cells enriched from blood (not recorded which). The CDR3 protein is CASNPLDRDMVIQYF. CDR3 DNA: TGTGCCAGCAACCCGCTCGACAGGGACATGGTCATTCAGTACTTC.